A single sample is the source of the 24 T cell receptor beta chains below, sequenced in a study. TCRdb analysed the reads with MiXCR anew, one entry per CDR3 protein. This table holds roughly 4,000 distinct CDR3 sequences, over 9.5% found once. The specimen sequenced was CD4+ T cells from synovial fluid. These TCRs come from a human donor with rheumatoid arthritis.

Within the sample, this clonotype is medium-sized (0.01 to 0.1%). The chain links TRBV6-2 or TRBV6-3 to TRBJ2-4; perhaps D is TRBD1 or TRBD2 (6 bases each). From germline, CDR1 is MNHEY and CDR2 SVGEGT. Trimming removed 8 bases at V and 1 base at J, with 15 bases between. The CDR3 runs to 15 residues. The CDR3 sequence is CASLSGGTAKNIQYF. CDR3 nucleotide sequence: TGTGCCAGCCTCTCCGGGGGCACGGCCAAAAACATTCAGTACTTC.

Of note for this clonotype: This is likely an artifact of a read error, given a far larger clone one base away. DNA of the CDR3: TGTGCCTGGAGTGTACTACAGGGTAATGAGCAGTACTTC. It specifies CAWSVLQGNEQYF. The V and J genes are TRBV30 and TRBJ2-7, with D possibly matching TRBD1 (6 bases). This CDR3 has 13 amino acids. The V end lost 0 bases, the J end lost 7 bases, and 13 bases lay between the germline ends. CDR1 GTSNPN and CDR2 SVGIG come from the germline V gene (reference sequence). The full variable domain, rest sourced from reference TRBV30 and TRBJ2-7, is SQTIHQWPATLVQPVGSPLSLECTVEGTSNPNLYWYRQAAGRGLQLLFYSVGIGQISSEVPQNLSASRPQDRQFILSSKKLLLSDSGFYLCAWSVLQGNEQYFGPGTRLTVT.

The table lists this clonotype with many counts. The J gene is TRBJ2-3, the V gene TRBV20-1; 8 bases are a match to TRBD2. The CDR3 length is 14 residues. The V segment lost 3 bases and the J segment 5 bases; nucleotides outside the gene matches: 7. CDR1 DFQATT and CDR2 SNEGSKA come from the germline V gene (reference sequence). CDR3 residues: CSASGGLGEDTQYF. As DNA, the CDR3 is TGCAGTGCTAGTGGGGGACTAGGGGAAGATACGCAGTATTTT.

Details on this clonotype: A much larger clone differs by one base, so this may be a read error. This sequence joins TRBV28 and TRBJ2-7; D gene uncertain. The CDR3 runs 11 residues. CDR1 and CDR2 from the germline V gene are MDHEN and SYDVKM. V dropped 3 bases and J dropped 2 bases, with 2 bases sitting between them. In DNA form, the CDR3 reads TGTGCCAGCAGTTTCCCCTACGAGCAGTACTTC. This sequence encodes CASSFPYEQYF.

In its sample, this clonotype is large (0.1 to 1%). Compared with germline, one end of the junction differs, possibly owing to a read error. The CDR3 region is CASRLSGSGADIQYF. In DNA, the CDR3 is TGTGCCAGCAGGTTATCAGGGTCGGGGGCGGACATTCAGTACTTC. V usage is TRBV28 and J usage is TRBJ2-4; tentatively, D is TRBD1 or TRBD2 (6 bases each). The germline gives CDR1 MDHEN, CDR2 SYDVKM. This CDR3 is 15 amino acids long.

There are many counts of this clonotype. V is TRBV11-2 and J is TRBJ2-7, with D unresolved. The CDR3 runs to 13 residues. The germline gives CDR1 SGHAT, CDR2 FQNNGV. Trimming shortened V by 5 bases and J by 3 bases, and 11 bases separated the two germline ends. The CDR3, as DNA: TGTGCCAGCAGCCCCGGCCAAAACTACGAGCAGTACTTC. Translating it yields CASSPGQNYEQYF.

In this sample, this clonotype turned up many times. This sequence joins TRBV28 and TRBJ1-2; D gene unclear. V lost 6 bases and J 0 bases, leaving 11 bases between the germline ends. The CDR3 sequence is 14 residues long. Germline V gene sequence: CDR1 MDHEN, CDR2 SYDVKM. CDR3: CASRIDLANYGYTF. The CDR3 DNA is TGTGCCAGCAGGATCGACTTAGCTAACTATGGCTACACCTTC.

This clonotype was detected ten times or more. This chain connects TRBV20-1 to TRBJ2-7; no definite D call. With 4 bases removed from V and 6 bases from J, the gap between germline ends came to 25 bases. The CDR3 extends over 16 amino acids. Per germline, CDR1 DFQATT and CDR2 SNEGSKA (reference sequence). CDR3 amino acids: CSATDSARRPTAEQYF. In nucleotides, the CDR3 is TGCAGTGCTACCGACTCCGCAAGGCGGCCTACCGCCGAGCAGTACTTC.

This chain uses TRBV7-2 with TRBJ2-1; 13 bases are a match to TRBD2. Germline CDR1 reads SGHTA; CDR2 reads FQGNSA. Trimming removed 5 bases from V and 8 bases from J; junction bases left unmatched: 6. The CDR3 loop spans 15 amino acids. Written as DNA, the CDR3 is TGTGCCAGCAGCAAACTAGCGGGAGGGTTTCATGAGCAGTTCTTC. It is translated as CASSKLAGGFHEQFF.

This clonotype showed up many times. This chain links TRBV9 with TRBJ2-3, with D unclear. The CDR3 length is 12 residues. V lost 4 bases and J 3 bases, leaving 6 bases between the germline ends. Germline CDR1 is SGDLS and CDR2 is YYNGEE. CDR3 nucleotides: TGTGCCAGCAGCACTCAAACAGATACGCAGTATTTT. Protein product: CASSTQTDTQYF.

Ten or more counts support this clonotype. CDR3 in amino acids: CSARGGLGLGGGETQYF. The CDR3 region has the DNA TGCAGTGCTAGAGGCGGACTAGGGTTGGGGGGCGGGGAGACCCAGTACTTC. The V gene is TRBV20-1, the J gene TRBJ2-5; maybe TRBD2 (7 bases). Germline lookup yields CDR1 DFQATT and CDR2 SNEGSKA (reference sequence). The CDR3 runs 17 residues. Between the trimmed V and J ends, which lost 1 base and 5 bases, there was a span of 23 bases.

CDR3 sequence reads: CASSLGGGLEGSANIQYF. CDR3 nucleotides: TGTGCCAGCAGCTTAGGAGGGGGGTTGGAGGGGAGTGCTAACATTCAGTACTTC. V and J are TRBV7-2 and TRBJ2-4; either TRBD1 or TRBD2 may supply D (6 bases each). Looked up from germline, CDR1 is SGHTA and CDR2 is FQGNSA. Trimming pared 1 base from V and 7 bases from J, leaving 23 bases between. CDR3 length: 18 residues. Full variable domain (missing parts from reference TRBV7-2 and TRBJ2-4): GAGVSQSPSNKVTEKGKDVELRCDPISGHTALYWYRQSLGQGLEFLIYFQGNSAPDKSGLPSDRFSAERTGGSVSTLTIQRTQQEDSAVYLCASSLGGGLEGSANIQYFGAGTRLSVL.

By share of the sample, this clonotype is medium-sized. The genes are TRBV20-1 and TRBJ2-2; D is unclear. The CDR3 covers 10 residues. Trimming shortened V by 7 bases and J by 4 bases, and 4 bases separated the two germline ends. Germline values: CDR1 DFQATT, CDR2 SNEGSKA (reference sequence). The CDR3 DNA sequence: TGCAGTGGGATCACCGGGGAGCTGTTTTTT. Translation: CSGITGELFF.

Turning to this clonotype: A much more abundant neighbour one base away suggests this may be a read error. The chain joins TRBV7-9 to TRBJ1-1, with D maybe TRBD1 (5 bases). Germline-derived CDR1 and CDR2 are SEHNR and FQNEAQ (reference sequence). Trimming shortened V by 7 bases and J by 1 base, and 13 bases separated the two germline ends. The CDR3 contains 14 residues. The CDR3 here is CASTIQERNTEAFF. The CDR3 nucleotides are TGTGCCAGCACTATACAGGAACGGAACACTGAAGCTTTCTTT.

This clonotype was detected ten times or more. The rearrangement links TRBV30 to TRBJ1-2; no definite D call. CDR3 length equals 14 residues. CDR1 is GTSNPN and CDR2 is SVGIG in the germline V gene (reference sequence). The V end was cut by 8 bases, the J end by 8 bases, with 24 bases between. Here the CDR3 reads CAARWTSIYRGYTF. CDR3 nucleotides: TGTGCCGCTCGGTGGACGTCGATATATCGCGGCTACACCTTC. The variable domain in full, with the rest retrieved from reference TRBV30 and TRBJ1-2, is SQTIHQWPATLVQPVGSPLSLECTVEGTSNPNLYWYRQAAGRGLQLLFYSVGIGQISSEVPQNLSASRPQDRQFILSSKKLLLSDSGFYLCAARWTSIYRGYTFGSGTRLTVV.

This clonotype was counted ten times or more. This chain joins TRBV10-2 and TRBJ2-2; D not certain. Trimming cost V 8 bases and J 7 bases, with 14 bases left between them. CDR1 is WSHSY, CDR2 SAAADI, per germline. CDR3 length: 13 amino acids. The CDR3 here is CASGSPGGGELFF. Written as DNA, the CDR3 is TGCGCCAGCGGATCTCCAGGCGGCGGGGAGCTGTTTTTT.

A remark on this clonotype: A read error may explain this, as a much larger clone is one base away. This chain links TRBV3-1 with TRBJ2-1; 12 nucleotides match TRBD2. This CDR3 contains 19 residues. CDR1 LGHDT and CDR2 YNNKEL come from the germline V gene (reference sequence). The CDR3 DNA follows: TGTGTCAGCAGCCGACTGCCGGGGACTAGCGGGCTGGTCTACAATGAGCAGTTCTTC. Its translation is CVSSRLPGTSGLVYNEQFF.

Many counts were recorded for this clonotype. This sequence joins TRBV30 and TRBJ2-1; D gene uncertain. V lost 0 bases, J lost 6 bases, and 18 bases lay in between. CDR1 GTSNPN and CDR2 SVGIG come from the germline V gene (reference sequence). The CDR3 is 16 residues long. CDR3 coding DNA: TGTGCCTGGAGTGTAACATTGGCGTCGGCTTCCAATGAGCAGTTCTTC. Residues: CAWSVTLASASNEQFF.

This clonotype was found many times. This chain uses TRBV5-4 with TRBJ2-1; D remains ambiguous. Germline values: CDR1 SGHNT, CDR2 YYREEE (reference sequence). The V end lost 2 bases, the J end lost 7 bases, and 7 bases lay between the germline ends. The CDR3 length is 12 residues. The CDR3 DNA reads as TGTGCCAGCAGCTTATCGCTGAATGAGCAGTTCTTC. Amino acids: CASSLSLNEQFF.

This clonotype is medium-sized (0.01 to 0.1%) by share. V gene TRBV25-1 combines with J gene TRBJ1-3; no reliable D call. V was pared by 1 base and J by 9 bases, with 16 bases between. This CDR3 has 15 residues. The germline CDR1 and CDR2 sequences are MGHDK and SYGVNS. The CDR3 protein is CASSESGSYRGTIYF. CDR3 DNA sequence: TGTGCCAGCAGTGAATCGGGCTCCTATAGAGGCACCATATATTTT.

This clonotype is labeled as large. CDR3 bases: TGCAGTGCGGGAGAGACAGGGGTCGATGGCTACACCTTC. This translates into CSAGETGVDGYTF. V is TRBV20-1 and J is TRBJ1-2; 8 positions match TRBD1. Germline V gene lookup returns CDR1 DFQATT and CDR2 SNEGSKA (reference sequence). With V trimmed by 6 bases and J by 6 bases, 9 bases remained unmatched. The CDR3 length is 13 residues.

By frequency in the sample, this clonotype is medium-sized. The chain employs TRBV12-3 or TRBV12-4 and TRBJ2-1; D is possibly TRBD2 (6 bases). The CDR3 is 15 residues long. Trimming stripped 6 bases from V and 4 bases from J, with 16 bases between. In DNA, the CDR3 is TGTGCCAGCAGCCTCGGGGGATCCCCATACAATGAGCAGTTCTTC. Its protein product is CASSLGGSPYNEQFF.

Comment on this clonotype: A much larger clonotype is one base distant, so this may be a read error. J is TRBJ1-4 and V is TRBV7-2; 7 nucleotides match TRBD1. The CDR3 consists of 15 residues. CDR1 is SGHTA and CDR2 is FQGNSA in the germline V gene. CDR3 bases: TGTGCCTGCAGCGAGGTGGGGACAGCCTTGGGAAAACTGTTTTTT. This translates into CACSEVGTALGKLFF.

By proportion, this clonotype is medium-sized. This CDR3 is CSASPTRNQPQHF. The CDR3 nucleotides read TGCAGTGCTTCCCCCACACGGAATCAGCCCCAGCATTTT. The genes are TRBV20-1 and TRBJ1-5; D is ambiguous. CDR1 DFQATT and CDR2 SNEGSKA come from the germline V gene (reference sequence). Trimming shortened V by 5 bases and J by 4 bases, and 12 bases separated the two germline ends. This CDR3 has 13 residues.